A single sample gave rise to the 20 T cell receptor beta chains below, sequenced in a study of T cell changes during pregnancy in multiple sclerosis. Assay: immunoSEQ multiplex PCR; the TCRdb copy retains only in-frame clones and omits some. The sample yields around 50,000 clones, 85% to 90% seen once. This sample comprised CD8+ T cells from peripheral blood mononuclear cells, obtained in the second trimester of pregnancy. Receptor source: a female donor with multiple sclerosis, enrolled in a pregnancy study.

This clone was recorded once. CDR3 nucleotide sequence: TGTGCCAGCAGCGCCGGACAGGGGATTTATGGCTACACCTTC. Residues: CASSAGQGIYGYTF. This chain connects TRBV6-1 to TRBJ1-2, with 9 positions matching TRBD1. The CDR3 is made up of 14 amino acids. The germline V gene encodes CDR1 MNHNS and CDR2 SASEGT. With 6 bases clipped from V and 5 bases from J, the junction kept 7 bases outside the gene matches.

V is TRBV7-8 and J is TRBJ2-7; no clear D. There are 13 residues in the CDR3. Trimming stripped 1 base from V and 2 bases from J, with 6 bases between. Germline values: CDR1 SGHVS, CDR2 FQNEAQ. The CDR3 here is CASSLGATYEQYF. The CDR3, as DNA: TGTGCCAGCAGCTTAGGGGCCACCTACGAGCAGTACTTC.

V usage is TRBV5-6 and J usage is TRBJ1-4; TRBD1 agrees at 8 bases. Germline V gives CDR1 SGHDT, CDR2 YYEEEE. The CDR3 contains 15 residues. With 0 bases clipped from V and 7 bases from J, the junction kept 5 bases outside the gene matches. The CDR3 nucleotides are TGTGCCAGCAGCTTGGGGGGACAGGTTTTTGAAAAACTGTTTTTT. As protein: CASSLGGQVFEKLFF.

This clone was seen a few times. The rearrangement links TRBV7-9 to TRBJ2-2; 7 bases map to TRBD1. The germline V gene has CDR1 SEHNR and CDR2 FQNEAQ (reference sequence). The trim removed 1 base at V and 6 bases at J, leaving 2 bases unmatched. The CDR3 covers 14 residues. The CDR3 here is CASSLVTGAGELFF. In DNA, the CDR3 is TGTGCCAGCAGCTTAGTCACAGGGGCCGGGGAGCTGTTTTTT. Complete variable domain (other parts from reference TRBV7-9 and TRBJ2-2): DTGVSQNPRHKITKRGQNVTFRCDPISEHNRLYWYRQTLGQGPEFLTYFQNEAQLEKSRLLSDRFSAERPKGSFSTLEIQRTEQGDSAMYLCASSLVTGAGELFFGEGSRLTVL.

This chain connects TRBV11-2 to TRBJ1-3; D ambiguous. The CDR3 spans 13 residues. Trimming shortened V by 6 bases and J by 0 bases, and 6 bases separated the two germline ends. Germline assignment: CDR1 SGHAT and CDR2 FQNNGV. CDR3 DNA: TGTGCCAGCAGTCGAGACTCTGGAAACACCATATATTTT. Encoded protein: CASSRDSGNTIYF.

The V call is TRBV21-1, the J call TRBJ1-2; the tabulated D call, TRBD1, remains unverified against the DNA. TRBV21-1 represents a pseudogene. CDR3 length equals 14 residues. CDR3 bases: TGTGCCAGCAGCGAGTCGACATTTCTCATGGGCTACACCTTC. It translates to CASSESTFLMGYTF.

This chain joins TRBV4-1 and TRBJ2-5; TRBD2 agrees at 7 bases. CDR1 is MGHRA and CDR2 is YSYEKL in the germline V gene. This CDR3 contains 15 residues. With 2 bases clipped from V and 5 bases from J, the junction kept 8 bases outside the gene matches. This CDR3 is CASSQLAGEGETQYF. The CDR3 nucleotides read TGCGCCAGCAGCCAACTAGCTGGGGAGGGGGAGACCCAGTACTTC.

This chain connects TRBV19 to TRBJ1-5; TRBD1 might be the D (5 bases). CDR1 is LNHDA, CDR2 SQIVND, per germline (reference sequence). This CDR3 is 15 amino acids long. Deletions cut 3 bases from V and 4 bases from J, with 13 bases between. In DNA, the CDR3 is TGTGCCAGTAGTATTGACCGGGAGGGGAATCAGCCCCAGCATTTT. Encoded protein: CASSIDREGNQPQHF.

A note on this clone: This same CDR3 is encoded by further DNA sequences in the sample. The chain uses TRBV27 and TRBJ2-2; no firm D call. In germline, CDR1 is MNHEY, CDR2 SMNVEV (reference sequence). The CDR3 length is 12 residues. V was clipped by 5 bases and J by 4 bases, with 5 bases between them. The CDR3 DNA sequence: TGTGCCAGCAGTCTTCTCACCGGGGAGCTGTTTTTT. It specifies CASSLLTGELFF.

The rearrangement links TRBV27 to TRBJ2-4; D is undetermined. This CDR3 is 13 amino acids long. Germline V lookup: CDR1 MNHEY, CDR2 SMNVEV (reference sequence). V was clipped by 3 bases and J by 8 bases, with 11 bases between them. The CDR3 DNA is TGTGCCAGCAGTTTGTCGCCCGGAGACATTCAGTACTTC. Amino acids: CASSLSPGDIQYF.

This sequence joins TRBV7-8 and TRBJ1-6; D is unresolved. Germline-derived CDR1 and CDR2 are SGHVS and FQNEAQ. The CDR3 extends over 13 amino acids. The ends were cut back, 5 bases at V and 6 bases at J, with 8 bases in the middle. The DNA for the CDR3 is TGTGCCAGCAGCGAGGTGACTAATTCACCCCTCCACTTT. Amino acids: CASSEVTNSPLHF.

The rearrangement uses TRBV6-1 and TRBJ2-1; a weak D match, TRBD2 (6 bases). The germline V gene has CDR1 MNHNS and CDR2 SASEGT. The CDR3 covers 15 residues. Trimming left V 6 bases short and J 0 bases short, with 12 bases between. In DNA form, the CDR3 reads TGTGCCAGCAGGCCTCGGGGGACCTCCTACAATGAGCAGTTCTTC. Amino acids: CASRPRGTSYNEQFF.

With regard to this clone: At one end the junction does not follow the germline gene, possibly because of a read error. V usage is TRBV7-7 and J usage is TRBJ2-7; no clear D. The CDR3 spans 13 residues. Germline assignment: CDR1 SSHAT and CDR2 FNYEAQ (reference sequence). In nucleotides, the CDR3 is TGTGCTAGCAGCCCGACACCCTCGTGGGAGCAGTACTTC. Protein product: CASSPTPSWEQYF.

V gene TRBV5-4 combines with J gene TRBJ1-1; D unresolved. The CDR3 is 13 amino acids. Trimming removed 2 bases at V and 2 bases at J, with 7 bases between. Looked up from germline, CDR1 is SGHNT and CDR2 is YYREEE (reference sequence). Written as DNA, the CDR3 is TGTGCCAGCAGCTTCCCGACAAACACTGAAGCTTTCTTT. Translation: CASSFPTNTEAFF.

This clone was seen just once. The V and J genes are TRBV9 and TRBJ2-3, with 8 nucleotides matching TRBD2. The CDR3 is made up of 15 amino acids. The V segment lost 4 bases and the J segment 0 bases; nucleotides outside the gene matches: 4. The germline CDR1 and CDR2 sequences are SGDLS and YYNGEE. The CDR3 sequence is CASSHGGASTDTQYF. The CDR3 DNA reads as TGTGCCAGCAGCCACGGGGGGGCCAGCACAGATACGCAGTATTTT.

This clone was observed once. The chain combines TRBV29-1 with TRBJ1-1; 10 bases are shared with TRBD1. The CDR3 is 15 amino acids. V lost 3 bases to trimming and J lost 3 bases; unmatched junction nucleotides: 7. In germline, CDR1 is SQVTM, CDR2 ANQGSEA. CDR3 sequence: CSVDDRGLEDTEAFF. The CDR3 DNA reads TGCAGCGTTGACGACAGGGGGCTAGAGGACACTGAAGCTTTCTTT.

The chain uses TRBV13 and TRBJ2-7; D is perhaps TRBD1 (6 bases). This CDR3 contains 12 residues. Germline V gene lookup returns CDR1 PRHDT and CDR2 FYEKMQ (reference sequence). V gave up 5 bases and J gave up 3 bases, with 8 bases separating them. Written as DNA, the CDR3 is TGTGCCAGCAGCCCCAGGGGCTACGAGCAGTACTTC. It is translated as CASSPRGYEQYF.

CDR3 sequence (DNA): TGTGCCAGCAGCGCCCACAGGGAGATGGACTATGGCTACACCTTC. Encoded protein: CASSAHREMDYGYTF. The chain joins TRBV9 to TRBJ1-2; a weak D match, TRBD1 (6 bases). Per the germline V gene, CDR1 is SGDLS and CDR2 is YYNGEE. The CDR3 contains 15 residues. Trimming pared 3 bases from V and 3 bases from J, leaving 15 bases between.

The sample holds one count of this clone. The V and J genes are TRBV2 and TRBJ2-1; D might be TRBD2 (6 bases). Trimming removed 3 bases from V and 4 bases from J, with 13 bases in between. Germline assignment: CDR1 SNHLY and CDR2 FYNNEI. The CDR3 totals 15 residues. The CDR3 region is CASSDLIGGYNEQFF. CDR3 bases: TGTGCCAGCAGTGACCTTATTGGGGGGTACAATGAGCAGTTCTTC.

The V and J genes are TRBV4-2 and TRBJ2-7; 9 nucleotides match TRBD2. This CDR3 has 19 amino acids. V lost 3 bases to trimming and J lost 2 bases; unmatched junction nucleotides: 17. CDR1 and CDR2 from the germline V gene are LGHNA and YNFKEQ. The CDR3 DNA sequence: TGTGCCAGCAGCCACCTAACTCAATCGGGGACTAGCCTCCCCTACGAGCAGTACTTC. Encoded protein: CASSHLTQSGTSLPYEQYF.